This TCR beta chain was found in a study of T cells in Graves' hyperthyroidism and ophthalmopathy. TCR beta CDR3 regions were amplified from RNA transcripts. First-round RT-PCR targeting the TCR CDR3 was performed with the HTBI primer set. TCRdb re-derived calls from the multiplex PCR reads in MiXCR, one entry per CDR3 protein. The repertoire consists of approximately 370,000 distinct CDR3 sequences, with 15% to 20% occurring once and the leading ten covering more than 30%. Deletions cut 1 base from V and 1 base from J, with 16 bases between. Germline V lookup: CDR1 SQVTM, CDR2 ANQGSEA. CDR3 size: 16 residues.

Material: blood. The source of this sequence is a woman in her 30s with Graves' hyperthyroidism that later progressed to Graves' ophthalmopathy. V is TRBV29-1 and J is TRBJ2-5, with D uncertain. DNA of the CDR3: TGCAGCGTTGAAGGGCTCCTCGCGCCCCCCCAAGAGACCCAGTACTTC. It codes for CSVEGLLAPPQETQYF.